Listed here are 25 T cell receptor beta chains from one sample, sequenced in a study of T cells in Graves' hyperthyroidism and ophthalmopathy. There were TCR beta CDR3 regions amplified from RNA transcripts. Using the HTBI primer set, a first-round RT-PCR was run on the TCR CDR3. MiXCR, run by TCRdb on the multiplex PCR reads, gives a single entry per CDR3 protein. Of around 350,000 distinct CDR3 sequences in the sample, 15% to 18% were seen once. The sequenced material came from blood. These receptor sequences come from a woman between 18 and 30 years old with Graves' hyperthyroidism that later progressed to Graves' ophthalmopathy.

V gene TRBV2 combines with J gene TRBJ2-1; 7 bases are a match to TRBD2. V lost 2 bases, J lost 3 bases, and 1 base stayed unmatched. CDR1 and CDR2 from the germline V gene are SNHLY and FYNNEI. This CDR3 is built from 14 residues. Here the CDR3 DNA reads TGTGCCAGCAGTGAACCTAGCGGCTACAATGAGCAGTTCTTC. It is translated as CASSEPSGYNEQFF. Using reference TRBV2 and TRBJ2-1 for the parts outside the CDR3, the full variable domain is EPEVTQTPSHQVTQMGQEVILRCVPISNHLYFYWYRQILGQKVEFLVSFYNNEISEKSEIFDDQFSVERPDGSNFTLKIRSTKLEDSAMYFCASSEPSGYNEQFFGPGTRLTVL.

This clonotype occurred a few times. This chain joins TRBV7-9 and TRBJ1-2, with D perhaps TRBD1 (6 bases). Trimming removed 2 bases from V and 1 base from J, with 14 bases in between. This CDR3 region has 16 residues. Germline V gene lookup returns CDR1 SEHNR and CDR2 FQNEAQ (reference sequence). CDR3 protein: CASSLPRGRDNYGYTF. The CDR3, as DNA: TGTGCCAGCAGCTTACCGCGGGGGCGGGATAACTATGGCTACACCTTC.

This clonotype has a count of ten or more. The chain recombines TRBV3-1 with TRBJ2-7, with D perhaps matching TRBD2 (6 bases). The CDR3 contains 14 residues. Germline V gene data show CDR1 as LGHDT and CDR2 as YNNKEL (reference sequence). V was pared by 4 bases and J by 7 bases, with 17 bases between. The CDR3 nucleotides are TGTGCCAGCAGCCCTCGACCGAGCGCGGGGGAGCAGTACTTC. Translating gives CASSPRPSAGEQYF.

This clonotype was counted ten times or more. DNA for the CDR3: TGCGCCAGCAGCCCCACTAGCGGGGGCAATGAGCAGTTCTTC. Translating gives CASSPTSGGNEQFF. The chain couples TRBV5-1 to TRBJ2-1; 11 positions match TRBD2. The CDR3 length is 14 residues. Germline-derived CDR1 and CDR2 are SGHRS and YFSETQ. Unmatched junction bases numbered 3, after V lost 4 bases and J lost 6 bases.

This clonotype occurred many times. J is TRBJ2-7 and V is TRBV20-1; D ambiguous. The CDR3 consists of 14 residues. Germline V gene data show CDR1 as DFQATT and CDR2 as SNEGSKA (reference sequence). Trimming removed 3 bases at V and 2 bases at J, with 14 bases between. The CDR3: CSARRRWQTYEQYF. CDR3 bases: TGCAGTGCTAGGAGAAGGTGGCAGACCTACGAGCAGTACTTC.

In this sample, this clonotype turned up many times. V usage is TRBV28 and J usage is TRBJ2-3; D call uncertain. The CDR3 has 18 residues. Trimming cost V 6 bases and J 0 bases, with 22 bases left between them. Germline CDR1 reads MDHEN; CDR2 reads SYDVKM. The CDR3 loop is CASRPIASPRESTDTQYF. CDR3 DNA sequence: TGTGCCAGCAGACCCATCGCCTCCCCTCGAGAGAGCACAGATACGCAGTATTTT.

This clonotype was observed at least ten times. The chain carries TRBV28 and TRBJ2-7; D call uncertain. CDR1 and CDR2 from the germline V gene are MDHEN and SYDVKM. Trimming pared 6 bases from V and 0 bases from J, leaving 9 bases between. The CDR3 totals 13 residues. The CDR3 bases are TGTGCCAGCAGCTGGACCGCCTCCTACGAGCAGTACTTC. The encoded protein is CASSWTASYEQYF.

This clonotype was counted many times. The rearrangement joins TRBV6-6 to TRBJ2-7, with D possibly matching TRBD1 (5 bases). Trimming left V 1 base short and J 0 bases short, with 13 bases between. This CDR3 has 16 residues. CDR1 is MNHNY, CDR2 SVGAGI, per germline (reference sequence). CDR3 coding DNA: TGTGCCAGCAGTTACTTGGGTTCTGGGGCCTCCTACGAGCAGTACTTC. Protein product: CASSYLGSGASYEQYF.

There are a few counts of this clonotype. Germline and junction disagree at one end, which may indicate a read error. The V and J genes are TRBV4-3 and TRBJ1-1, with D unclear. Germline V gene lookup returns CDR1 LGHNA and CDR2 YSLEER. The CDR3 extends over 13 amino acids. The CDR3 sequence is CASSQGENTEAYF. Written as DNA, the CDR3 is TGCGCCAGCAGCCAAGGGGAGAACACTGAAGCTTACTTT.

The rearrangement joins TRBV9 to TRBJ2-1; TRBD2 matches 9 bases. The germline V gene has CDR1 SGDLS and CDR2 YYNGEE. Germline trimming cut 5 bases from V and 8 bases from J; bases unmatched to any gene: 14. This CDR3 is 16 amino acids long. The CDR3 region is CASSTPGGRGIYEQFF. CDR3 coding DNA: TGTGCCAGCAGTACACCCGGCGGGAGGGGAATTTATGAGCAGTTCTTC.

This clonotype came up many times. The CDR3 coding sequence is TGTGCCAGCACAATGGGGGAGACCCAGTACTTC. Encoded protein: CASTMGETQYF. V gene TRBV12-3 or TRBV12-4 combines with J gene TRBJ2-5; D call uncertain. The CDR3 is made up of 11 amino acids. V was trimmed by 7 bases and J by 5 bases, leaving 8 bases between them.

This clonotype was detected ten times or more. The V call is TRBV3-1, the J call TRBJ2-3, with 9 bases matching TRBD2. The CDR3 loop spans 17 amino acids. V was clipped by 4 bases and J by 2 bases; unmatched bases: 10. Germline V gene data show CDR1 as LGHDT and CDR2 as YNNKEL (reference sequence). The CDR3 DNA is TGTGCCAGCAGCCGTTCAATGCTGGGACTAGCCACAGATACGCAGTATTTT. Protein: CASSRSMLGLATDTQYF.

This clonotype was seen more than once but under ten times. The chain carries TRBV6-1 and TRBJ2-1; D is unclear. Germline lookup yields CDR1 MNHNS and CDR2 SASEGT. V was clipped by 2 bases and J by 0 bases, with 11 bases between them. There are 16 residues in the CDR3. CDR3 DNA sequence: TGTGCCAGCAGTGAAATGTACCCGTCCTCCTACAATGAGCAGTTCTTC. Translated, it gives CASSEMYPSSYNEQFF.

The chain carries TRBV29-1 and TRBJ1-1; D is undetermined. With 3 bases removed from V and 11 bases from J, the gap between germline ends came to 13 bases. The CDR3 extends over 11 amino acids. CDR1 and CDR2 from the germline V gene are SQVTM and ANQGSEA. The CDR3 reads CSVDTQRLAFF. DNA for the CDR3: TGCAGCGTTGACACACAACGTTTGGCTTTCTTT.

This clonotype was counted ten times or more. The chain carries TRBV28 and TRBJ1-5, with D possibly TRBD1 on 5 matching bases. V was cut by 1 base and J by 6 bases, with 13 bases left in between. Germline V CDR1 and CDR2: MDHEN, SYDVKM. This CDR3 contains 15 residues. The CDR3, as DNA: TGTGCCAGCAGTTTATATAGGGGTTCGGGTCAGCCCCAGCATTTT. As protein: CASSLYRGSGQPQHF.

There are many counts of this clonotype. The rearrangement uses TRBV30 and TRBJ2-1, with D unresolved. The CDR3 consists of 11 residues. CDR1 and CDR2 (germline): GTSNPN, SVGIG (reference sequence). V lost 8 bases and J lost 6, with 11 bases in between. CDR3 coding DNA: TGTGCCGGCGAGCTTGTCAATGAGCAGTTCTTC. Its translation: CAGELVNEQFF.

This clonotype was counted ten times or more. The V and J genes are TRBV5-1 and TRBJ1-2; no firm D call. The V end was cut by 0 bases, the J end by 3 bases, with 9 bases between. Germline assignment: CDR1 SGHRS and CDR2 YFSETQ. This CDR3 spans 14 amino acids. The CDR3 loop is CASSLDGTDYGYTF. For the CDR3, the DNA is TGCGCCAGCAGCTTGGATGGCACCGACTATGGCTACACCTTC.

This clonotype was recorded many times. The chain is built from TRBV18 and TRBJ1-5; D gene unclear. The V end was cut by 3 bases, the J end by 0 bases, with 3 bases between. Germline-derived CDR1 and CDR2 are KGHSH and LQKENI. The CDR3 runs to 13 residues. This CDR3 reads CASSPHSNQPQHF. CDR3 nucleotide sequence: TGTGCCAGCTCACCCCATAGCAATCAGCCCCAGCATTTT.

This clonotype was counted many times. As DNA, the CDR3 is TGTGCCAGCAGTGAGGACATAGCGGAATCCTACGAGCAGTACTTC. This translates into CASSEDIAESYEQYF. This sequence joins TRBV2 and TRBJ2-7, with D possibly TRBD2 on 6 matching bases. The CDR3 consists of 15 residues. The V gene's germline CDR1 is SNHLY and CDR2 FYNNEI. V was trimmed by 3 bases and J by 1 base, leaving 13 bases between them.

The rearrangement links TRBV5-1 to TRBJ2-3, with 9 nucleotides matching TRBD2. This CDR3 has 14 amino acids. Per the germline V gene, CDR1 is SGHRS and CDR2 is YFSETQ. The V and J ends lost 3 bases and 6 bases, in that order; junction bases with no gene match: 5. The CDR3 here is CASSSGTSLDTQYF. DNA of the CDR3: TGCGCCAGCAGCTCCGGGACTAGCTTGGATACGCAGTATTTT.

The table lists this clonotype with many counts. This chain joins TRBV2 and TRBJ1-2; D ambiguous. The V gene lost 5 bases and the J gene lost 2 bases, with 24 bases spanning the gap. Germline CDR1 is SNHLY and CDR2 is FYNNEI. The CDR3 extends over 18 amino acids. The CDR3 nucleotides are TGTGCCAGCAGTCCTTTTGACGGAATCTCTCCTTTAAACTATGGCTACACCTTC. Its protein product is CASSPFDGISPLNYGYTF.

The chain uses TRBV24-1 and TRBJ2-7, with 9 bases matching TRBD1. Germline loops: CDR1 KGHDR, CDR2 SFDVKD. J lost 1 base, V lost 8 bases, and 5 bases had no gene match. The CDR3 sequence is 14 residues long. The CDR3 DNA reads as TGTGCCACCAAAGTGGGACAGGGTTCCTACGAGCAGTACTTC. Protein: CATKVGQGSYEQYF.

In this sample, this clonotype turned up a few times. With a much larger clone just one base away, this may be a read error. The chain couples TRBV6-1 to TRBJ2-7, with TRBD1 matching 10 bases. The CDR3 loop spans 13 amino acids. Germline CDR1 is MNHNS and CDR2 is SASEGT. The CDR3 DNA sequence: TGTGCCAGCAGGCGACAGGGGGCGTACGGGCAGTACTTC. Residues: CASRRQGAYGQYF.

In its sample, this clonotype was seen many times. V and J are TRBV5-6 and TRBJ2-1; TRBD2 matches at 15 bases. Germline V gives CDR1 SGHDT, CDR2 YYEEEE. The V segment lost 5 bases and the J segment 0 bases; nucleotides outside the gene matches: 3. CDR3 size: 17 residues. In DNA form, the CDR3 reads TGTGCCAGCAGGGGACTAGCGGGAGGTAGCTCCTACAATGAGCAGTTCTTC. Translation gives CASRGLAGGSSYNEQFF.

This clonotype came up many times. The CDR3 loop is CASSLGQGFPAGEQYF. DNA for the CDR3: TGCGCCAGCAGCTTGGGACAGGGGTTCCCTGCGGGTGAGCAGTACTTC. V and J are TRBV5-1 and TRBJ2-7; TRBD1 matches at 8 bases. Germline V gene data show CDR1 as SGHRS and CDR2 as YFSETQ. Trimming cost V 0 bases and J 7 bases; bases outside gene matches: 12. The CDR3 covers 16 residues.